The 23 T cell receptor beta chains given below trace back to one sample, sequenced in a study of T cell clones after liver transplantation. TCRbeta sequences of proliferating CFSE-low MLR cells were labeled alloreactive. Clones were read by immunoSEQ multiplex PCR, and TCRdb kept only the in-frame ones, dropping some. The table includes 4,500 to 6,500 clones, 30% to 35% detected once. These receptors have no identified antigens. Material: CD4+ T cells from cultured PBMCs. The receptors come from a human patient who received a liver transplant. Some T cells may originate from the graft donor.

This clone was seen only a few times. V gene TRBV6-5 combines with J gene TRBJ2-7; 7 nucleotides agree with TRBD1. J lost 4 bases, V lost 6 bases, and 12 bases had no gene match. Germline loops: CDR1 MNHEY, CDR2 SVGAGI. The CDR3 has 15 amino acids. CDR3 in amino acids: CASRGTGTVNYEQYF. CDR3 coding DNA: TGTGCCAGCAGGGGAACCGGGACAGTGAATTACGAGCAGTACTTC.

This clone turned up a few times. V gene TRBV5-1 combines with J gene TRBJ2-1, with TRBD2 matching 8 bases. The germline gives CDR1 SGHRS, CDR2 YFSETQ. V lost 4 bases, J lost 6 bases, and 9 bases stayed unmatched. This CDR3 contains 15 residues. This CDR3 is CASSPGGADGNEQFF. The CDR3 bases are TGCGCCAGCAGCCCCGGGGGGGCGGATGGCAATGAGCAGTTCTTC.

The chain employs TRBV7-2 and TRBJ2-2; D remains ambiguous. Germline V gives CDR1 SGHTA, CDR2 FQGNSA. V lost 2 bases to trimming and J lost 10 bases, with 14 bases between them. The CDR3 runs to 14 residues. The CDR3 nucleotides read TGTGCCAGCAGCTTAAACGCCGGGCGAGAGGAGCTGTTTTTT. Amino acids: CASSLNAGREELFF.

The chain links TRBV28 to TRBJ2-3, with 7 bases identical to TRBD2. Per the germline V gene, CDR1 is MDHEN and CDR2 is SYDVKM. The V and J ends lost 3 bases and 3 bases, in that order; junction bases with no gene match: 9. CDR3 length equals 16 residues. The CDR3 sequence is CASSFWSGGKTDTQYF. For the CDR3, the DNA is TGTGCCAGCAGTTTTTGGTCGGGGGGTAAGACAGATACGCAGTATTTT.

This clone was detected only a few times. The chain combines TRBV6-5 with TRBJ2-1, with a weak D call TRBD2 (6 bases). Germline values: CDR1 MNHEY, CDR2 SVGAGI. Trimming cost V 5 bases and J 8 bases, with 16 bases left between them. This CDR3 is built from 14 residues. This chain's CDR3 is CASSNPPGSYEQFF. The CDR3 coding sequence is TGTGCCAGCAGTAACCCCCCCGGGAGCTATGAGCAGTTCTTC.

This sequence joins TRBV28 and TRBJ2-6, with D tentatively TRBD2 (6 bases). The V end lost 5 bases, the J end lost 0 bases, and 11 bases lay between the germline ends. Germline assignment: CDR1 MDHEN and CDR2 SYDVKM. The CDR3 loop spans 16 amino acids. The chain's CDR3 is CASSAFSGSGANVLTF. CDR3 sequence (DNA): TGTGCCAGCAGTGCGTTTAGCGGCTCTGGGGCCAACGTCCTGACTTTC. The full variable domain, in which reference TRBV28 and TRBJ2-6 provide the parts outside the CDR3, is DVKVTQSSRYLVKRTGEKVFLECVQDMDHENMFWYRQDPGLGLRLIYFSYDVKMKEKGDIPEGYSVSREKKERFSLILESASTNQTSMYLCASSAFSGSGANVLTFGAGSRLTVL.

A few counts support this clone. The genes are TRBV6-1 and TRBJ1-1; D not resolved. CDR3 length: 11 amino acids. Trimming removed 5 bases from V and 3 bases from J, with 4 bases in between. Germline loops: CDR1 MNHNS, CDR2 SASEGT. CDR3 in amino acids: CASSRDTEAFF. Written as DNA, the CDR3 is TGTGCCAGCAGTCGGGACACTGAAGCTTTCTTT.

This clone was observed a few times. J is TRBJ2-1 and V is TRBV10-3, with 13 bases matching TRBD2. The CDR3 extends over 17 amino acids. Germline CDR1 reads ENHRY; CDR2 reads SYGVKD. V lost 7 bases and J lost 4; bases outside the gene matches: 10. The CDR3 region is CAITRWVLAGGYNEQFF. CDR3 nucleotides: TGTGCCATCACCCGATGGGTACTAGCGGGGGGGTACAATGAGCAGTTCTTC.

In this sample, this clone turned up a few times. The CDR3 DNA reads as TGTGCCAGCAGCTCAGTGCCTAGCTCCTACGAGCAGTACTTC. It codes for CASSSVPSSYEQYF. This chain links TRBV7-9 with TRBJ2-7, with unresolved D. The CDR3 spans 14 residues. Germline loops: CDR1 SEHNR, CDR2 FQNEAQ (reference sequence). Trimming shortened V by 4 bases and J by 0 bases, and 10 bases separated the two germline ends.

This clone is medium-sized by share. The genes are TRBV5-4 and TRBJ2-4, with a possible D match to TRBD2 (7 bases). CDR3 length: 15 residues. CDR1 and CDR2 from the germline V gene are SGHNT and YYREEE (reference sequence). V lost 0 bases and J lost 7, with 14 bases in between. CDR3 sequence: CASSLDRGASNIQYF. CDR3 nucleotides: TGTGCCAGCAGCTTGGATCGGGGGGCATCGAACATTCAGTACTTC. The entire variable domain, with the rest obtained from reference TRBV5-4 and TRBJ2-4, is as follows: ETGVTQSPTHLIKTRGQQVTLRCSSQSGHNTVSWYQQALGQGPQFIFQYYREEENGRGNFPPRFSGLQFPNYSSELNVNALELDDSALYLCASSLDRGASNIQYFGAGTRLSVL.

This chain connects TRBV28 to TRBJ1-1; D uncertain. The CDR3 extends over 14 amino acids. Trimming shortened V by 3 bases and J by 1 base, and 9 bases separated the two germline ends. Germline V gene data show CDR1 as MDHEN and CDR2 as SYDVKM. The CDR3 DNA sequence: TGTGCCAGCAGTTTCCCGACACGGAACACTGAAGCTTTCTTT. Its protein is CASSFPTRNTEAFF.

J is TRBJ1-2 and V is TRBV28; a possible D gene is TRBD1 (6 bases). V gave up 2 bases and J gave up 9 bases, with 16 bases separating them. The germline V gene encodes CDR1 MDHEN and CDR2 SYDVKM. This CDR3 spans 14 amino acids. Here the CDR3 reads CASSLQGSPGSYTF. The CDR3 coding sequence is TGTGCCAGCAGTTTACAGGGGTCGCCCGGAAGCTACACCTTC.

The sample holds a few counts of this clone. The chain is built from TRBV20-1 and TRBJ2-5; D gene unclear. The CDR3 runs 10 residues. Deletions cut 6 bases from V and 4 bases from J, with 6 bases between. Germline CDR1 DFQATT, CDR2 SNEGSKA (reference sequence). The chain's CDR3 is CSAARETQYF. The CDR3, as DNA: TGCAGTGCCGCCAGAGAGACCCAGTACTTC.

J is TRBJ1-5 and V is TRBV2; D not certain. The CDR3 has 18 residues. V lost 5 bases to trimming and J lost 2 bases, with 22 bases between them. Germline lookup yields CDR1 SNHLY and CDR2 FYNNEI. The CDR3 bases are TGTGCCAGCAGTAATCCGCTTCGCATAAACCGAGGCAATCAGCCCCAGCATTTT. This translates into CASSNPLRINRGNQPQHF.

There are a few counts of this clone. The chain has TRBV5-1 and TRBJ2-1, with 7 positions matching TRBD1. From germline, CDR1 is SGHRS and CDR2 YFSETQ. The V gene end was trimmed by 1 base and the J gene end by 6 bases; junction bases not matched to a gene: 4. The CDR3 spans 14 residues. CDR3 amino acids: CASSLIQGVNEQFF. The CDR3, as DNA: TGCGCCAGCAGCTTGATTCAGGGGGTCAATGAGCAGTTCTTC. Full variable domain (remainder filled in from reference TRBV5-1 and TRBJ2-1): KAGVTQTPRYLIKTRGQQVTLSCSPISGHRSVSWYQQTPGQGLQFLFEYFSETQRNKGNFPGRFSGRQFSNSRSEMNVSTLELGDSALYLCASSLIQGVNEQFFGPGTRLTVL.

V usage is TRBV5-5 and J usage is TRBJ2-5; no definite D call. V was shortened by 2 bases and J by 5 bases, with 4 bases between the two germline ends. Germline V gene sequence: CDR1 SGHKS, CDR2 YYEKEE (reference sequence). The CDR3 has 11 residues. The CDR3 reads CASSLTETQYF. The CDR3 region has the DNA TGTGCCAGCAGCTTAACCGAGACCCAGTACTTC.

This chain uses TRBV28 with TRBJ2-2; D uncertain. CDR1 and CDR2 (germline): MDHEN, SYDVKM. Trimming removed 1 base from V and 0 bases from J, with 9 bases in between. The CDR3 loop spans 16 amino acids. CDR3 coding DNA: TGTGCCAGCAGTTTATCTGCAGGACCGAACACCGGGGAGCTGTTTTTT. It specifies CASSLSAGPNTGELFF.

The rearrangement links TRBV28 to TRBJ1-3, with TRBD1 as a possible D gene (6 bases). The V end was cut by 2 bases, the J end by 3 bases, with 11 bases between. The CDR3 length is 15 residues. Per germline, CDR1 MDHEN and CDR2 SYDVKM. CDR3 in DNA: TGTGCCAGCAGTTTACGGCAGGGGATTGGAAACACCATATATTTT. This gives the protein CASSLRQGIGNTIYF.

This chain uses TRBV2 with TRBJ2-7; no clear D gene. The CDR3 contains 13 residues. V was pared by 7 bases and J by 2 bases, with 12 bases between. CDR1 is SNHLY and CDR2 is FYNNEI in the germline V gene. The CDR3, as DNA: TGTGCCAGCAATGACGGGCTCGCCTACGAGCAGTACTTC. Translation: CASNDGLAYEQYF. The full variable domain, its missing parts supplied by reference TRBV2 and TRBJ2-7, is EPEVTQTPSHQVTQMGQEVILRCVPISNHLYFYWYRQILGQKVEFLVSFYNNEISEKSEIFDDQFSVERPDGSNFTLKIRSTKLEDSAMYFCASNDGLAYEQYFGPGTRLTVT.

The chain couples TRBV5-4 to TRBJ1-4, with 10 bases matching TRBD1. Trimming cost V 5 bases and J 8 bases; bases outside gene matches: 6. The CDR3 extends over 14 amino acids. Germline CDR1 reads SGHNT; CDR2 reads YYREEE (reference sequence). The CDR3 sequence is CASSRQGALEKLFF. In nucleotides, the CDR3 is TGTGCCAGCAGTCGACAGGGGGCGCTGGAAAAACTGTTTTTT.

The chain is built from TRBV2 and TRBJ1-2; TRBD1 matches 7 bases. V lost 6 bases, J lost 0 bases, and 10 bases stayed unmatched. Germline V CDR1 and CDR2: SNHLY, FYNNEI. The CDR3 has 16 residues. CDR3 sequence (DNA): TGTGCCAGCAGGGCTACTCTCGGGACAGCTAACTATGGCTACACCTTC. Encoded protein: CASRATLGTANYGYTF.

The chain employs TRBV5-1 and TRBJ2-1; TRBD1 agrees at 10 bases. Germline V gene data show CDR1 as SGHRS and CDR2 as YFSETQ. V shed 0 bases, J shed 6 bases, and the junction held 3 bases outside the gene matches. The CDR3 contains 15 residues. The CDR3 DNA reads TGCGCCAGCAGCTTGGCCTGGACAGGGGGCAATGAGCAGTTCTTC. Translated, it gives CASSLAWTGGNEQFF.

This clone is labeled as medium-sized. This sample also contains other DNA sequences that code for the same CDR3. The J gene is TRBJ1-4, the V gene TRBV5-4; perhaps TRBD1 as D (6 bases). The CDR3 length is 14 residues. Germline V CDR1 and CDR2: SGHNT, YYREEE (reference sequence). V was pared by 2 bases and J by 7 bases, with 12 bases between. In DNA, the CDR3 is TGTGCCAGCAGCTTACAGGGCGCTGTTGAAAAACTGTTTTTT. Translating it yields CASSLQGAVEKLFF.